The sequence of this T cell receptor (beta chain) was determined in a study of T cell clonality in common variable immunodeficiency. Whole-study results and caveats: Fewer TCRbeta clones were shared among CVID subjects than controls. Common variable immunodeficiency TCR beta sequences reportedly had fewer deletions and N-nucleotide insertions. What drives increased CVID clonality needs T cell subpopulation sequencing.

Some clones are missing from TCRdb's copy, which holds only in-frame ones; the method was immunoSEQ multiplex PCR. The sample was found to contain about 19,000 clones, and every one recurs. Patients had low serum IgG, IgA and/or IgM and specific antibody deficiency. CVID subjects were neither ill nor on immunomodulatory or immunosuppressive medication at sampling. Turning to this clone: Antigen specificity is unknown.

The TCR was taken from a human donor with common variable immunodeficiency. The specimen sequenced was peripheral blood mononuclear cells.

The sequenced CDR3 bases are TGTGCCAGCAGCTTACGACTAGCGGGGATCCTGTACCAAGAGACC. Its translation is CASSLRLAGILYQET. The complete CDR3 sequence is CASSLRLAGILYQETQYF. The J gene is TRBJ2-5, the V gene TRBV13; TRBD2 agrees at 11 bases. The CDR3 is cut off 3 residues early in the read; its end comes from the germline J gene. CDR3 length: 18 residues. V shed 2 bases, J shed 0 bases, and the junction held 8 bases outside the gene matches. Germline V gene data show CDR1 as PRHDT and CDR2 as FYEKMQ (reference sequence).